This T cell receptor (beta chain) was sequenced in a study of CD4 and CD8 cells across lung adenocarcinoma regions. Donors had localized lung adenocarcinoma, a non-small cell lung cancer. TCRdb processed the PCR reads anew with MiXCR; each CDR3 protein has one entry. The data hold 11,000 or so distinct CDR3 sequences, with 53% observed a single time. This clonotype was counted ten times or more. Sequenced input: CD8+ T cells from the center of a lung tumor. This TCR was sampled from a female donor with lung adenocarcinoma. The CD4 and CD8 labels of this study may be unreliable.

The CDR3 DNA is TGTGCCAGCAGTTACTCGTTTTCGGGTGGCGACGAGCAGTACTTC. Residues: CASSYSFSGGDEQYF. The V gene is TRBV6-5, the J gene TRBJ2-1; D gene unclear. The assigned J gene may be wrong: the sequence end matches TRBJ2-7 better. Germline V gene data show CDR1 as MNHEY and CDR2 as SVGAGI. The CDR3 extends over 15 amino acids.